Sequencing of this T cell receptor beta chain was carried out in a study of blood T cell repertoires in COVID-19 (dated by TCRdb to the early 2020s). About the study as a whole: Samples covering the acute and convalescent phases of COVID-19 were provided by collaborators in the United States, Italy and Spain. The prospective study material was composed of cDNA or gDNA derived from T cells, B-cell-depleted T cells, or PBMCs. Deeply sampled blood TCRbeta repertoires from subjects exposed to, actively infected with, or recovered from COVID-19 were included in the dataset. The repertoires were released in a freely available public database meant as a resource for research on the immune response to SARS-CoV-2. The samples were drawn from the first 160 participants of the ongoing ImmuneRACE study and from more than 1,000 subjects provided by 6 global collaborators. A de-identified subject ID, COVID-19 status, age in years and sex were almost always included in the sample metadata. Where available, HLA class I and class II types were obtained from metadata supplied by the sample provider rather than from assay-based typing.

The germline V gene encodes CDR1 WNHNN and CDR2 SYGVQD (reference sequence). The CDR3 spans 12 residues, from the cysteine through the phenylalanine. CDR3 DNA only is kept here, 36 bases in frame from base 1. V sheds 8 bases and J sheds 3 bases, leaving 10 bases between their ends. At one collaborating source in Seattle, patients were enrolled during active infection and were followed longitudinally through the course of disease. Whole blood was collected in K2EDTA tubes by collaborating institutions according to the institutions' own protocols. For TCRbeta analysis, collaborators shipped samples in one of three forms: frozen whole blood, isolated PBMCs, or DNA extracted from either of those sample types. The immunoSEQ Assay, a bias-controlled multiplex PCR, was used to amplify TCRbeta CDR3 regions from genomic DNA. The authors' analysis ran thus. The number of nucleated cells in each sample was estimated from the amplification of reference gene primers within the assay. To quantify the absolute abundance of each unique TCRbeta CDR3 rearrangement, sequence reads were collapsed and filtered. For each sample, productive Simpson clonality was calculated by taking the square root of Simpson's diversity index across productive rearrangements. What TCRdb holds here is the immuneACCESS table cut down to in-frame rearrangements. Part of the clones is not present; checked against another copy, under half of the missing clones reflect an unresolved V gene, and the others are unexplained. Clonal size and the V and J genes are those of that table, whereas D and trimming came from the DNA. The sample table holds 40,000 or so clones, of which approximately 69% were seen once. Of the sample, about 10% falls within the top ten clones.

As to this clone: The target of this receptor is not known. No much larger clone exists at a distance of one base, and base qualities are not known.

Broader findings and caveats from the paper: Clinical and demographic metadata were provided uncurated, with the amount varying by source and participant.

The source material was peripheral blood. This chain joins TRBV10-1 to TRBJ1-1; TRBD1 is a possible D gene, resting on 5 matching bases. The receptor was derived from a man aged 65 to 79 with COVID-19, enrolled during active disease. The bases are TGCGCCAGCGGCCGGGGGGACACTGAAGCTTTCTTT. This translates into CASGRGDTEAFF.